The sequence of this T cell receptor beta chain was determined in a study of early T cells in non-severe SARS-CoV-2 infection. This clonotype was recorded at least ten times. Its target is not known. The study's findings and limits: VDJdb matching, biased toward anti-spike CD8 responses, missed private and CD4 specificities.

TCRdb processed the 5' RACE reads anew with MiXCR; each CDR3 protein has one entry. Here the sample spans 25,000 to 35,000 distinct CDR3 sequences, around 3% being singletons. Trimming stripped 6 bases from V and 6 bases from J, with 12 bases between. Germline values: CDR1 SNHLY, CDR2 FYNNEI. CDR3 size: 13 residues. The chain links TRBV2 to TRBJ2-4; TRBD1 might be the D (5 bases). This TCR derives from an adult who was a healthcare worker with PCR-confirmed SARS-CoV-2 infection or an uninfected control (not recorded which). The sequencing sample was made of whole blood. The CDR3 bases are TGTGCCAGCAGGGCCCGACAGTTAAACATTCAGTACTTC. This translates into CASRARQLNIQYF.